This T cell receptor beta chain was sequenced during a study of cytomegalovirus exposure and HLA in healthy donors. Germline CDR1 and CDR2: SNHLY and FYNNEI. V lost 6 bases and J lost 0, with 12 bases in between. CDR3 size: 14 residues. It was with 60 Vbeta and 13 Jbeta primers that the PCR ran. Using immunoSEQ multiplex PCR, the repertoire was profiled, and TCRdb retains in-frame clones only, with some absent. The sample holds 110,000 or so clones, over 75% seen once. Overall study findings and caveats: Later on, an analysis tied 15,000 or so TCR beta sequences to HLA alleles at 0.05 false discovery rate. TCR beta V- and J-gene trimming was later associated with a missense DCLRE1C variant.

With regard to this clone: The antigen is not known.

The V gene is TRBV2, the J gene TRBJ2-7; a possible D gene is TRBD1 (5 bases). The clonotype originates from a man aged 35-49 years in good health and CMV-seropositive. Source material: PBMCs. DNA of the CDR3: TGTGCCAGCAGCCCACAGGCGTACTCCTACGAGCAGTACTTC. This codes for CASSPQAYSYEQYF. Full variable domain (rest looked up from reference TRBV2 and TRBJ2-7): EPEVTQTPSHQVTQMGQEVILRCVPISNHLYFYWYRQILGQKVEFLVSFYNNEISEKSEIFDDQFSVERPDGSNFTLKIRSTKLEDSAMYFCASSPQAYSYEQYFGPGTRLTVT.